The 10 T cell receptor beta chains presented below share a single source sample, sequenced in a study of graft-versus-host responses after intestinal transplantation. Sequenced by immunoSEQ multiplex PCR; TCRdb stores in-frame clones only, minus some. This table has about 15,000 clones, 30% to 35% appearing once. The sequences come from alloreactive CD4+ T cells from a mixed lymphocyte reaction culture, collected before intestinal transplant. Regarding subset: CFSE-low proliferating T cells sorted from roughly six-day pre-transplant mixed lymphocyte reaction (GvH or HvG direction). The receptors come from a human patient who received an intestinal transplant.

This clone was found a few times. The V and J genes are TRBV25-1 and TRBJ1-1; TRBD1 matches 7 bases. CDR3 size: 14 residues. The V and J ends lost 3 bases and 5 bases, in that order; junction bases with no gene match: 6. Germline V gene lookup returns CDR1 MGHDK and CDR2 SYGVNS. The CDR3 bases are TGTGCCAGCAGTGATCTAACAGGGGCAACTGAAGCTTTCTTT. Translation gives CASSDLTGATEAFF.

The CDR3 region is CASSPNGQGVETQYF. The CDR3 region has the DNA TGTGCCAGCAGTCCTAATGGACAGGGAGTGGAGACCCAGTACTTC. The J gene is TRBJ2-5, the V gene TRBV6-1; 8 positions match TRBD1. The CDR3 extends over 15 amino acids. Germline values: CDR1 MNHNS, CDR2 SASEGT. The junction had 10 bases not matched to a gene; V was cut back by 5 bases and J by 5 bases.

The chain uses TRBV5-1 and TRBJ1-5; D not certain. The germline V gene has CDR1 SGHRS and CDR2 YFSETQ. Trimming pared 4 bases from V and 2 bases from J, leaving 13 bases between. This CDR3 is built from 15 residues. CDR3 bases: TGCGCCAGCAGCCCCCTTCCATTTGGCAATCAGCCCCAGCATTTT. Amino acid sequence: CASSPLPFGNQPQHF. Together with reference TRBV5-1 and TRBJ1-5, the CDR3 gives the full variable domain: KAGVTQTPRYLIKTRGQQVTLSCSPISGHRSVSWYQQTPGQGLQFLFEYFSETQRNKGNFPGRFSGRQFSNSRSEMNVSTLELGDSALYLCASSPLPFGNQPQHFGDGTRLSIL.

By proportion, this clone is medium-sized (0.01 to 0.1%). The chain employs TRBV6-5 and TRBJ2-5; 12 bases are a match to TRBD2. Germline loops: CDR1 MNHEY, CDR2 SVGAGI. CDR3 length: 15 amino acids. V lost 5 bases, J lost 1 base, and 2 bases stayed unmatched. CDR3 sequence: CASSPLAGGQETQYF. The CDR3 nucleotides are TGTGCCAGCAGTCCACTAGCGGGAGGCCAAGAGACCCAGTACTTC.

This chain joins TRBV7-6 and TRBJ2-1; D unresolved. The CDR3 spans 11 residues. The V gene lost 3 bases and the J gene lost 8 bases, with 5 bases spanning the gap. In germline, CDR1 is SGHVS, CDR2 FNYEAQ. The CDR3 DNA is TGTGCCAGCAGCTTGCGATATGAGCAGTTCTTC. Protein sequence: CASSLRYEQFF.

This clone was found a few times. The rearrangement uses TRBV25-1 and TRBJ1-5, with D possibly matching TRBD1 (6 bases). The CDR3 is made up of 13 amino acids. Germline V gene sequence: CDR1 MGHDK, CDR2 SYGVNS. V gave up 4 bases and J gave up 6 bases, with 10 bases separating them. The CDR3 nucleotides are TGTGCCAGCAGTGCAAGGGGGACTCAGCCCCAGCATTTT. Encoded protein: CASSARGTQPQHF.

A single count supports this clone. The chain recombines TRBV5-3 with TRBJ1-1, with D unresolved. TRBV5-3 counts as an open reading frame of uncertain function. The CDR3 sequence is 12 residues long. Trimming took off 8 bases at V and 0 bases at J, with 8 bases between the two ends. CDR3 DNA: TGTGCCAGCTCACTGCTGAACACTGAAGCTTTCTTT. It translates to CASSLLNTEAFF.

The chain is built from TRBV27 and TRBJ2-7, with TRBD2 as a possible D gene (6 bases). The CDR3 consists of 15 residues. In germline, CDR1 is MNHEY, CDR2 SMNVEV (reference sequence). V was cut by 8 bases and J by 0 bases, with 17 bases left in between. The CDR3 region is CASRTGGASSYEQYF. The CDR3 DNA follows: TGTGCCAGCCGCACGGGCGGGGCAAGCTCCTACGAGCAGTACTTC.

This clone has just a few counts. The J gene is TRBJ2-1, the V gene TRBV21-1. TRBV21-1 is assigned pseudogene status. The CDR3 has 17 amino acids. This CDR3 is CASSKAGTRSSYNEQFF. CDR3 sequence (DNA): TGTGCCAGCAGCAAAGCGGGGACGAGGAGCTCCTACAATGAGCAGTTCTTC.

The rearrangement links TRBV5-1 to TRBJ2-3; 8 bases match TRBD2. V shed 3 bases, J shed 3 bases, and the junction held 15 bases outside the gene matches. Germline lookup yields CDR1 SGHRS and CDR2 YFSETQ. This CDR3 has 18 amino acids. This chain's CDR3 is CASSSVTLAGKRTDTQYF. The CDR3 region has the DNA TGCGCCAGCAGCTCGGTAACCTTAGCGGGAAAGAGGACAGATACGCAGTATTTT.